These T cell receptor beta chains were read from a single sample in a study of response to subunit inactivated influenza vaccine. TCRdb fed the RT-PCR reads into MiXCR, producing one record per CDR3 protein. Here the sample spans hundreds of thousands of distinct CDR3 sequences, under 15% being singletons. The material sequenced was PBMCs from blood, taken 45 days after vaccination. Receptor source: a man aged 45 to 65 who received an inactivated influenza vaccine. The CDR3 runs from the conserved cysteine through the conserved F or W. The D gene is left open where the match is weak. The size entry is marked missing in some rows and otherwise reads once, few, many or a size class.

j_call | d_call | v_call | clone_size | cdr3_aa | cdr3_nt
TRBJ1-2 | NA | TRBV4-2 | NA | CASSQGGREVFGYTF | TGTGCCAGCAGCCAGGGCGGCAGGGAGGTATTTGGCTACACCTTC
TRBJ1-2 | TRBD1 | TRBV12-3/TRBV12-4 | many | CASSLMSGQGAWGGYTF | TGTGCCAGCAGTTTAATGTCGGGACAGGGGGCATGGGGCGGCTACACCTTC
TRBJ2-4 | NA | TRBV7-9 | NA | CASSRGGWGSGIQYF | TGTGCCAGCAGCCGAGGTGGTTGGGGTTCGGGCATTCAGTACTTC
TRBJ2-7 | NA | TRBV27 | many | CASSYGTFYEQYF | TGTGCCAGCAGTTACGGGACATTCTACGAGCAGTACTTC
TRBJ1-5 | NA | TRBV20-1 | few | CSARASGWGNNQPQHF | TGCAGTGCTAGAGCCTCGGGTTGGGGAAACAATCAGCCCCAGCATTTT
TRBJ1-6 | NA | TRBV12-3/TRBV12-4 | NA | CASSSDGNSPLHF | TGTGCCAGCAGTTCTGACGGGAATTCACCCCTCCACTTT
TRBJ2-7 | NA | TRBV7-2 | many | CASSLGVFYEQYF | TGTGCCAGCAGCTTAGGGGTTTTCTACGAGCAGTACTTC
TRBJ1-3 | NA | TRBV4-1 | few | CASSQDRLRASGNTIYF | TGCGCCAGCAGCCAAGATCGTTTAAGGGCGTCTGGAAACACCATATATTTT
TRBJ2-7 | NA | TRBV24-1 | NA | CATSDSGREQYF | TGTGCCACCAGTGATTCCGGACGAGAGCAGTACTTC
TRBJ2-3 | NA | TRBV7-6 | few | CASSPFTGGTDTQYF | TGTGCCAGCAGCCCCTTTACGGGGGGCACAGATACGCAGTATTTT
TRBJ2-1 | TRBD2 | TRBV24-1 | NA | CATSEGSGIGNEQFF | TGTGCCACCAGTGAGGGGAGCGGGATTGGCAATGAGCAGTTCTTC
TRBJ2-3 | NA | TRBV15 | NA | CATSRDYRGAGTDTQYF | TGTGCCACCAGCAGAGATTATAGGGGGGCTGGCACAGATACGCAGTATTTT
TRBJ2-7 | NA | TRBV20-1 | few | CSVEGHSYEQYF | TGCAGTGTAGAGGGACATTCCTACGAGCAGTACTTC
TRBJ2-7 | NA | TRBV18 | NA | CASSPPFLGQEQYF | TGTGCCAGCTCACCACCGTTTCTGGGGCAGGAGCAGTACTTC
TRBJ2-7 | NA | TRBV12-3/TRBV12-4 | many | CASSKQQGHEQYF | TGTGCCAGCAGTAAACAACAGGGTCACGAGCAGTACTTC
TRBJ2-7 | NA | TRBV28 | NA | CASGLVGYEQYF | TGTGCCAGCGGGCTAGTTGGATACGAGCAGTACTTC
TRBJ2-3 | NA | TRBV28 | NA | CASSLRTVWDTQYF | TGTGCCAGCAGCCTACGCACCGTTTGGGATACGCAGTATTTT
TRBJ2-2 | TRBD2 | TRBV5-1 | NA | CASSVTSGGNTGELFF | TGCGCCAGCAGCGTAACTAGCGGGGGAAACACCGGGGAGCTGTTTTTT
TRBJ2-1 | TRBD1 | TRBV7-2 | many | CASSLGTGNSYNEQFF | TGTGCCAGCAGCTTAGGGACAGGGAACTCCTACAATGAGCAGTTCTTC
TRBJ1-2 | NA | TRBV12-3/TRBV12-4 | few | CASKKSRDYGYTF | TGTGCCAGCAAAAAATCTAGGGACTATGGCTACACCTTC
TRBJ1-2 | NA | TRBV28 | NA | CASSNSGLANYGYTF | TGTGCCAGCTCAAATTCAGGGTTAGCTAACTATGGCTACACCTTC
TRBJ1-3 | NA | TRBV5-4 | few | CASSWGTASSGNTIYF | TGTGCCAGCAGCTGGGGGACTGCGAGCTCTGGAAACACCATATATTTT
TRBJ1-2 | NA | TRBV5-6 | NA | CASSWGTSDGYTF | TGTGCCAGCAGCTGGGGGACATCGGATGGCTACACCTTC
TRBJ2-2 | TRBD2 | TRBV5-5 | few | CASSSTSGGFPGELFF | TGTGCCAGCAGCTCGACTAGCGGGGGGTTCCCCGGGGAGCTGTTTTTT
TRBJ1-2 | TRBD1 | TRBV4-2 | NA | CASSHLSQGALGYTF | TGTGCCAGCAGCCACCTTTCACAGGGGGCGCTTGGCTACACCTTC
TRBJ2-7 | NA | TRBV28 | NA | CASSLGGQLYEQYF | TGTGCCAGCAGCCTGGGGGGACAGCTCTACGAGCAGTACTTC
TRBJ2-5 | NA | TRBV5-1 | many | CASSLGTGEETQYF | TGCGCCAGCAGCTTGGGGACGGGGGAAGAGACCCAGTACTTC
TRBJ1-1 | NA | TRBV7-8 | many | CASTPRVGTEAFF | TGTGCCAGCACCCCGAGGGTAGGCACTGAAGCTTTCTTT
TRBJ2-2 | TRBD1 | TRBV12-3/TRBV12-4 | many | CASRLSGTGGTGELFF | TGTGCCAGCAGACTCAGCGGGACAGGGGGCACCGGGGAGCTGTTTTTT
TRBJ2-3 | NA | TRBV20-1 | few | CRVGVLGNLRTDTQYF | TGCAGAGTCGGGGTTCTTGGGAATTTACGCACAGATACGCAGTATTTT